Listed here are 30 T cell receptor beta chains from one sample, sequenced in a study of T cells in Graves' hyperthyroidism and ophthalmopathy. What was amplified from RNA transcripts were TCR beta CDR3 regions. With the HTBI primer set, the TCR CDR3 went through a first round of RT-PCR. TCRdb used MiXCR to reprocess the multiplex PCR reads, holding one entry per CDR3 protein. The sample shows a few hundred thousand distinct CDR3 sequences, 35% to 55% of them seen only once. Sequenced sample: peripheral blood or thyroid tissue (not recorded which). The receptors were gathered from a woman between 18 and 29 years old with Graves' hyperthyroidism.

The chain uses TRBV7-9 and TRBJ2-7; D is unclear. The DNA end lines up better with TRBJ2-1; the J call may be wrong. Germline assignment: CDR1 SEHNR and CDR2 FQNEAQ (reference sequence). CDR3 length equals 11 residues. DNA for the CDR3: TGTGCCAGCACTCTGGTCGATGAGCAGTTCTTC. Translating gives CASTLVDEQFF.

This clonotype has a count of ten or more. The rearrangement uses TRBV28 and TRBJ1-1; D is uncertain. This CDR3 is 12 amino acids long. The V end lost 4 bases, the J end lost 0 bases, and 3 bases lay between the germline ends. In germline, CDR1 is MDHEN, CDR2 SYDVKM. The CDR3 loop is CASSYLNTEAFF. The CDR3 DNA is TGTGCCAGCAGTTATTTGAACACTGAAGCTTTCTTT.

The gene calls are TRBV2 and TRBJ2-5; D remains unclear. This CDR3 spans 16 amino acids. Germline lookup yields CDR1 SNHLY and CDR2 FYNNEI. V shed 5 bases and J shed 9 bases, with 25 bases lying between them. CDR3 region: CASSYSSGLRNQPQYF. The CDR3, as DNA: TGTGCCAGCAGTTACTCGTCGGGTTTGCGCAATCAGCCCCAGTACTTC. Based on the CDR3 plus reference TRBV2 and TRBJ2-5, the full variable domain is EPEVTQTPSHQVTQMGQEVILRCVPISNHLYFYWYRQILGQKVEFLVSFYNNEISEKSEIFDDQFSVERPDGSNFTLKIRSTKLEDSAMYFCASSYSSGLRNQPQYFGPGTRLLVL.

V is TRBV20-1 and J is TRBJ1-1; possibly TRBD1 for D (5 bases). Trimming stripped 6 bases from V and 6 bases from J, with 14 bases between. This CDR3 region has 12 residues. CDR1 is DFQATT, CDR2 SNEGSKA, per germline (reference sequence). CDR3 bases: TGCAGTGCGCAACTAGCGGGGGCTGAAGCTTTCTTT. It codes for CSAQLAGAEAFF.

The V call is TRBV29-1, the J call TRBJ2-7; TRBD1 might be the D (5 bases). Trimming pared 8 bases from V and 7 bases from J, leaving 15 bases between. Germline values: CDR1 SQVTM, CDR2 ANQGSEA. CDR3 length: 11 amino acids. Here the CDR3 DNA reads TGCAGCTTACTCAGGGTCGGTGAGCAGTACTTC. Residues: CSLLRVGEQYF.

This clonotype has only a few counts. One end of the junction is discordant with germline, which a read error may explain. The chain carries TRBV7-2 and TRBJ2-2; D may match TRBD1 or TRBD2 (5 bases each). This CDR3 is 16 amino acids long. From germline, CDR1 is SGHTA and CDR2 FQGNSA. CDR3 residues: CASSQDPRGNTGELFF. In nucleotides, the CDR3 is TGCGCCAGCAGCCAAGATCCGAGGGGAAACACCGGGGAGCTGTTTTTT.

DNA of the CDR3: TGCAGTGCTAGAGTCGGGGCTAGCGTCCTGACTTTC. Its protein product is CSARVGASVLTF. The V gene is TRBV20-1, the J gene TRBJ2-6, with D tentatively TRBD1 or TRBD2 (5 bases each). The CDR3 has 12 residues. Trimming took off 1 base at V and 12 bases at J, with 10 bases between the two ends. Germline-derived CDR1 and CDR2 are DFQATT and SNEGSKA (reference sequence).

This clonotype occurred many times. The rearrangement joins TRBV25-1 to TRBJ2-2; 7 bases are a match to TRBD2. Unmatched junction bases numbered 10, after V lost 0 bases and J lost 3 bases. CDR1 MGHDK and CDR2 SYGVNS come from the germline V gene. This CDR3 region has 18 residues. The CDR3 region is CASSEYGGRDKDTGELFF. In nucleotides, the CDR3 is TGTGCCAGCAGTGAATACGGCGGGAGAGACAAGGACACCGGGGAGCTGTTTTTT.

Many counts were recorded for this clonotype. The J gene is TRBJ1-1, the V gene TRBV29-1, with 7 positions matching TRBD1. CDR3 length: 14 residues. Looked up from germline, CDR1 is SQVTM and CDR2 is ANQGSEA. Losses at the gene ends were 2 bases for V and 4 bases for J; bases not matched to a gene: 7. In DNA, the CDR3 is TGCAGCGTTGAATCTAGGGGGCCGAGCACTGAAGCTTTCTTT. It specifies CSVESRGPSTEAFF.

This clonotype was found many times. CDR3 protein: CASTPREGNTGELFF. CDR3 in DNA: TGTGCCAGTACCCCGCGAGAGGGGAACACCGGGGAGCTGTTTTTT. V gene TRBV19 combines with J gene TRBJ2-2; maybe TRBD2 (5 bases). Germline CDR1 and CDR2: LNHDA and SQIVND (reference sequence). The V and J ends lost 7 bases and 1 base respectively, with 13 bases between them. This CDR3 contains 15 residues. The variable domain in full, completed from reference TRBV19 and TRBJ2-2, reads DGGITQSPKYLFRKEGQNVTLSCEQNLNHDAMYWYRQDPGQGLRLIYYSQIVNDFQKGDIAEGYSVSREKKESFPLTVTSAQKNPTAFYLCASTPREGNTGELFFGEGSRLTVL.

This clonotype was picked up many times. This CDR3 reads CASATSGRAAGELFF. CDR3 coding DNA: TGTGCCAGTGCGACTAGCGGGAGGGCCGCCGGGGAGCTGTTTTTT. The J gene is TRBJ2-2, the V gene TRBV19; 14 bases fit TRBD2. The ends lost 8 bases at V and 6 bases at J; junction bases unmatched: 5. From germline, CDR1 is LNHDA and CDR2 SQIVND (reference sequence). This CDR3 contains 15 residues.

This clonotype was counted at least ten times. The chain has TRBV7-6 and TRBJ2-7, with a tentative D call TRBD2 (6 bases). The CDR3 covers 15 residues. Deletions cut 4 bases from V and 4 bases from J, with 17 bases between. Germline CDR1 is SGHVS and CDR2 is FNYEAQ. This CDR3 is CASSSELGGSYEQYF. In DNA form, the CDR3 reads TGTGCCAGCAGCTCAGAGTTGGGGGGAAGTTACGAGCAGTACTTC.

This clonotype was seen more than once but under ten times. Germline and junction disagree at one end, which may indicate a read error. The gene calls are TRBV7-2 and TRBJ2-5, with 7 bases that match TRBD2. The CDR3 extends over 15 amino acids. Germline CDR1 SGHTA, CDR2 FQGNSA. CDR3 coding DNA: TGTGCCAGCAGCACCCCTAGCGGAGCCGGGGAGACCCAGTGCTTC. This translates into CASSTPSGAGETQCF.

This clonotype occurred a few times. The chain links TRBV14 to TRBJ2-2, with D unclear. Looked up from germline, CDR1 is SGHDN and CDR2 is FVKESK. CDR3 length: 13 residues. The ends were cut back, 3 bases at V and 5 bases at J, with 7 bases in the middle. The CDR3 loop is CASSQSATGELFF. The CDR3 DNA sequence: TGTGCCAGCAGCCAGAGCGCGACCGGGGAGCTGTTTTTT.

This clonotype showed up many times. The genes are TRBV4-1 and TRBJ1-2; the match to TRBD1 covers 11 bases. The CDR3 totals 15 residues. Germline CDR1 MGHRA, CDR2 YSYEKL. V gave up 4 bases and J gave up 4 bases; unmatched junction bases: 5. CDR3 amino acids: CASSPGQGAIYGYTF. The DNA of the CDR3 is TGCGCCAGCAGCCCAGGACAGGGGGCTATCTATGGCTACACCTTC.

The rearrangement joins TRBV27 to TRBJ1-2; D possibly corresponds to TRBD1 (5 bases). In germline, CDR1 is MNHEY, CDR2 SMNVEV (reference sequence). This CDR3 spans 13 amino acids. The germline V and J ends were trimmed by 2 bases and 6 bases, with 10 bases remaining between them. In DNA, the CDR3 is TGTGCCAGCAGTTTAGGGGGGTTGCATGGCTACACCTTC. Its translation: CASSLGGLHGYTF.

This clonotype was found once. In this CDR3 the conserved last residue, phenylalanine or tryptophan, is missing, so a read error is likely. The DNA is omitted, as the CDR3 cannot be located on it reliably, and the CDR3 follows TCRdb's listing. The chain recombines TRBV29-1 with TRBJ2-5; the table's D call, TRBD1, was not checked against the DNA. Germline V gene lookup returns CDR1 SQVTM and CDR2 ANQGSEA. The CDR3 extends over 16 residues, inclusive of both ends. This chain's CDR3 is CSVGGFGDAYGYTFGS.

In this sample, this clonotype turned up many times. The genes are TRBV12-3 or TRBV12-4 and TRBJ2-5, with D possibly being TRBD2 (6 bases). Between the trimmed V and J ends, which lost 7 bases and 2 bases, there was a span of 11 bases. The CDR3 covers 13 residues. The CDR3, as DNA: TGTGCCAGCACTACGCTAGCGCAAGAGACCCAGTACTTC. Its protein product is CASTTLAQETQYF.

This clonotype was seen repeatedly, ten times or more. This chain's CDR3 is CASSEQANTEAFF. DNA for the CDR3: TGTGCCAGTAGTGAACAGGCTAACACTGAAGCTTTCTTT. V is TRBV19 and J is TRBJ1-1; weak D call: TRBD1 (5 bases). V dropped 5 bases and J dropped 2 bases, with 9 bases sitting between them. Germline assignment: CDR1 LNHDA and CDR2 SQIVND (reference sequence). The CDR3 covers 13 residues.

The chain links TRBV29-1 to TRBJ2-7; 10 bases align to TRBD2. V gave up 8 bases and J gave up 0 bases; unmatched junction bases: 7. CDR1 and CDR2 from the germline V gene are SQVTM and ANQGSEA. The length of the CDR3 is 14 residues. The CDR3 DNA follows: TGCAGCAGTCCTAGCGGGGGTAGCTCCTACGAGCAGTACTTC. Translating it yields CSSPSGGSSYEQYF.

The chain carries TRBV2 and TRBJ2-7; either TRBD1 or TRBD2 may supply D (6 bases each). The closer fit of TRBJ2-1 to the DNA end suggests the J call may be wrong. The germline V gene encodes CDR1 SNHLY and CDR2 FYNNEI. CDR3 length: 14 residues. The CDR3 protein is CASTPMAGGTEQFF. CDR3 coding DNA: TGTGCCAGCACTCCAATGGCCGGGGGCACTGAGCAGTTCTTC.

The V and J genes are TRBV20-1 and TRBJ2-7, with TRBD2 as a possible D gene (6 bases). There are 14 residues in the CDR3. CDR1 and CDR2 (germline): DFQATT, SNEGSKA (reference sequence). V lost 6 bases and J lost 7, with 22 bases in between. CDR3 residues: CSAEGRGGNNEQYF. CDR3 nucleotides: TGCAGTGCCGAGGGGCGGGGAGGTAACAATGAGCAGTACTTC.

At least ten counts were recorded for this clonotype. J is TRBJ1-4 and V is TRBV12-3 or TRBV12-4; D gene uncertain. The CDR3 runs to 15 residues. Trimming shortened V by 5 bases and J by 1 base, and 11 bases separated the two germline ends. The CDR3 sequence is CASSPLYGTNEKLFF. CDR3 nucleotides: TGTGCCAGCAGTCCCCTTTATGGAACTAATGAAAAACTGTTTTTT.

As DNA, the CDR3 is TGTGCCAGCAGTTACAGACGGGCGTATGGCTACACCTTC. Protein: CASSYRRAYGYTF. The genes are TRBV6-5 and TRBJ1-2; no clear D. The V gene's germline CDR1 is MNHEY and CDR2 SVGAGI. The V gene lost 2 bases and the J gene lost 5 bases, with 9 bases spanning the gap. The CDR3 length is 13 residues.

In DNA form, the CDR3 reads TGTGCCAGTAGTATGGGGGCCGGGACAGAGGGCAACGTCCTGACTTTC. Translated, it gives CASSMGAGTEGNVLTF. The gene calls are TRBV19 and TRBJ2-6; 7 bases are a match to TRBD1. Germline CDR1 and CDR2: LNHDA and SQIVND (reference sequence). The V gene end was trimmed by 3 bases and the J gene end by 9 bases; junction bases not matched to a gene: 11. The CDR3 is 16 residues long.

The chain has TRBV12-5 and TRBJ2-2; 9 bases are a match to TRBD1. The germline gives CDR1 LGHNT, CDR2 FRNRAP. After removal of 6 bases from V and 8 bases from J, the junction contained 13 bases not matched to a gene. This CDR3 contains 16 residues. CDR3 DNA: TGTGCTAGTGGGAGAGACGACAGGGGGGTTTCTGGGGAGCTGTTTTTT. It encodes CASGRDDRGVSGELFF.

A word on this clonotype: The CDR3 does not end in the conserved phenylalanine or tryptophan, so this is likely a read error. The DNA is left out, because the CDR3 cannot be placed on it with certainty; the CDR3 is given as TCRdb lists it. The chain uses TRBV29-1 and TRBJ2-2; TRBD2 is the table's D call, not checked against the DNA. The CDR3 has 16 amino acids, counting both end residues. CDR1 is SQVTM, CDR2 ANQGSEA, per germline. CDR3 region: CSVRDPGTSGHRGAVV.

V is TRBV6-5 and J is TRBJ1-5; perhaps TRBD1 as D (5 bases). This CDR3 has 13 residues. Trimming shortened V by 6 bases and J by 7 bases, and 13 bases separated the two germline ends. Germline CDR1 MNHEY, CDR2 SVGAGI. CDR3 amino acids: CASRDSGGQPQHF. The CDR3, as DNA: TGTGCCAGCAGAGATAGCGGGGGACAGCCCCAGCATTTT.

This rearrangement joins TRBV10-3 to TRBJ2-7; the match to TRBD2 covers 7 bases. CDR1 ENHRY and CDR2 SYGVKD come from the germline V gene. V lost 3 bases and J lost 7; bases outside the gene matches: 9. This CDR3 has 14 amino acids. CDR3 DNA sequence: TGTGCCATCAGTGAACGGGGGGAGTTTGGGGAGCAGTACTTC. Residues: CAISERGEFGEQYF.

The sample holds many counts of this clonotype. CDR3 in amino acids: CATSTQGRRSLGYGYTF. The DNA for the CDR3 is TGTGCCACCAGCACTCAGGGGAGGAGGAGTCTGGGGTACGGCTACACCTTC. This chain uses TRBV15 with TRBJ1-2, with D maybe TRBD1 (6 bases). The CDR3 is 17 amino acids. V lost 4 bases, J lost 8 bases, and 26 bases lay in between. CDR1 and CDR2 (germline): LNHNV, YYDKDF (reference sequence).